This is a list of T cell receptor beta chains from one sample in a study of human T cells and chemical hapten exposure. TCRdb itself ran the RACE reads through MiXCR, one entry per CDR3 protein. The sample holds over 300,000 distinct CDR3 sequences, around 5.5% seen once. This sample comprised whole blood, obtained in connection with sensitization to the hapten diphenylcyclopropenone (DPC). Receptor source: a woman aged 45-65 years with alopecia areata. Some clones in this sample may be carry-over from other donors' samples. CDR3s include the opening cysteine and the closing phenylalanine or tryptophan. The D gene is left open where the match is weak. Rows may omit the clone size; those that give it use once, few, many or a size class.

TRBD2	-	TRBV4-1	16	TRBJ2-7	TGCGCCAGCAGCCAAGATGGCGGGAGGAGCTCCTACGAGCAGTACTTC	CASSQDGGRSSYEQYF
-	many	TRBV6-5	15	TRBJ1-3	TGTGCCAGCAGTTACTCGCAAAGGGGTGGAAACACCATATATTTT	CASSYSQRGGNTIYF
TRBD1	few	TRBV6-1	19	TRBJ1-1	TGTGCCAGCAGCTATATGGGTCTATGGAACAACAGGGGGCTGGGTGAAGCTTTCTTT	CASSYMGLWNNRGLGEAFF
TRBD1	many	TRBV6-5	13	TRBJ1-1	TGTGCCAGCAAGTTCTCACGGGACAGGGAAGCTTTCTTT	CASKFSRDREAFF
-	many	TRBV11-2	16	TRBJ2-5	TGTGCCAGCAGCTTAGATAGGCAGCGGTTCCAAGAGACCCAGTACTTC	CASSLDRQRFQETQYF
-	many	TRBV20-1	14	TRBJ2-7	TGCAGTGCTACCCTCGGTGCTGCGACCTACGAGCAGTACTTC	CSATLGAATYEQYF
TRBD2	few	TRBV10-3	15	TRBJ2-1	TGTGCCATCAGTGATAATAGCGGGAGGGCCAATGAGCAGTTCTTC	CAISDNSGRANEQFF
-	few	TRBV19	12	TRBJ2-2	TGTGCCAGTAGTATACCCTCCAGGGAGCTGTTTTTT	CASSIPSRELFF
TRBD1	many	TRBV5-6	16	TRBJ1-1	TGTGCCAGCAGCTTGGGGCTGACAGGGTACGGCACTGAAGCTTTCTTT	CASSLGLTGYGTEAFF
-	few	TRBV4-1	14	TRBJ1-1	TGCGCCAGCAGCCAAGGGGATCTCTTCGCTGAAGCTTTCTTT	CASSQGDLFAEAFF